The 18 T cell receptor beta chains presented below share a single source sample, sequenced in a study of T cell responses to AZD1222 COVID-19 vaccine. Repertoires were generated with immunoSEQ multiplex PCR, while TCRdb's copy carries only in-frame clones and drops some. The sample gives approximately 100,000 clones, approximately 90% of which show up once; 4% to 5.5% is in the top ten. The material sequenced was peripheral blood, taken on day 0 of AZD1222 vaccination. These receptors all come from an adult in good health.

CDR3 in amino acids: CASSNTGQSLYEQYF. The CDR3 DNA reads TGTGCCAGCAGTAACACTGGACAGTCCCTCTACGAGCAGTACTTC. The chain couples TRBV6-2 or TRBV6-3 to TRBJ2-7; D is possibly TRBD1 (6 bases). The germline V gene encodes CDR1 MNHEY and CDR2 SVGEGT. Deletions cut 5 bases from V and 3 bases from J, with 17 bases between. The CDR3 consists of 15 residues.

About this clone: Other nucleotide sequences from this sample produce the same CDR3. The chain links TRBV7-2 to TRBJ1-1, with D hard to call. The CDR3 has 13 residues. Trimming took off 1 base at V and 4 bases at J, with 7 bases between the two ends. Looked up from germline, CDR1 is SGHTA and CDR2 is FQGNSA. The CDR3 region is CASSLGGVTEAFF. In DNA form, the CDR3 reads TGTGCCAGCAGCTTAGGCGGGGTCACTGAAGCTTTCTTT.

The CDR3 DNA reads as TGCAGCGCCGAGGCCCCCGGCAGGGACTATGGCTACACCTTC. This sequence encodes CSAEAPGRDYGYTF. This sequence joins TRBV29-1 and TRBJ1-2, with D possibly TRBD1 on 5 matching bases. The CDR3 contains 14 residues. From germline, CDR1 is SQVTM and CDR2 ANQGSEA. Trimming took 7 bases from V and 3 from J, leaving 18 bases between them.

This chain connects TRBV9 to TRBJ1-1; D gene ambiguous. Germline V gives CDR1 SGDLS, CDR2 YYNGEE. This CDR3 contains 15 residues. V lost 3 bases to trimming and J lost 1 base, with 13 bases between them. The CDR3 DNA is TGTGCCAGCAGCGCCCTACAGCGGGGGAACACTGAAGCTTTCTTT. It is translated as CASSALQRGNTEAFF. The complete variable domain, with remaining parts taken from reference TRBV9 and TRBJ1-1, reads DSGVTQTPKHLITATGQRVTLRCSPRSGDLSVYWYQQSLDQGLQFLIQYYNGEERAKGNILERFSAQQFPDLHSELNLSSLELGDSALYFCASSALQRGNTEAFFGQGTRLTVV.

V is TRBV7-3 and J is TRBJ2-2; possible D gene TRBD1, 5 bases. This CDR3 is 15 amino acids long. V was trimmed by 5 bases and J by 0 bases, leaving 10 bases between them. Per germline, CDR1 SGHTA and CDR2 FQGTGA. The CDR3 region has the DNA TGTGCCAGCAGCGACGACAGAGCGAACACCGGGGAGCTGTTTTTT. It yields the protein CASSDDRANTGELFF.

This clone was detected only a few times. This chain links TRBV4-1 with TRBJ1-5; D gene ambiguous. With 1 base removed from V and 5 bases from J, the gap between germline ends came to 12 bases. This CDR3 is 15 amino acids long. CDR1 is MGHRA and CDR2 is YSYEKL in the germline V gene. The CDR3 bases are TGCGCCAGCAGCCAAGTTGTCCGGGAGGATCAGCCCCAGCATTTT. Protein sequence: CASSQVVREDQPQHF.

A remark on this clone: Other nucleotide sequences in the sample specify the same CDR3. This chain joins TRBV6-5 and TRBJ1-1, with D hard to call. The CDR3 runs 14 residues. Germline values: CDR1 MNHEY, CDR2 SVGAGI. V was pared by 0 bases and J by 0 bases, with 5 bases between. The CDR3 loop is CASSYSTVNTEAFF. Here the CDR3 DNA reads TGTGCCAGCAGTTACTCTACAGTGAACACTGAAGCTTTCTTT.

The chain carries TRBV6-6 and TRBJ2-2; 8 bases are shared with TRBD1. This CDR3 has 16 amino acids. Germline lookup yields CDR1 MNHNY and CDR2 SVGAGI (reference sequence). Trimming took 0 bases from V and 6 from J; bases not matched to a gene: 6. CDR3 sequence: CASSYSKDRVPGELFF. In DNA form, the CDR3 reads TGTGCCAGCAGTTACTCGAAGGACAGGGTACCCGGGGAGCTGTTTTTT.

This chain uses TRBV19 with TRBJ1-2, with D unclear. The CDR3 loop spans 13 amino acids. Trimming cost V 3 bases and J 8 bases, with 13 bases left between them. CDR1 is LNHDA, CDR2 SQIVND, per germline (reference sequence). The chain's CDR3 is CASSMGDGRGYTF. The CDR3 DNA follows: TGTGCCAGTAGTATGGGAGACGGCCGAGGCTACACCTTC.

A few counts support this clone. The chain links TRBV7-9 to TRBJ1-4; D ambiguous. Per the germline V gene, CDR1 is SEHNR and CDR2 is FQNEAQ (reference sequence). Trimming shortened V by 1 base and J by 3 bases, and 6 bases separated the two germline ends. The CDR3 is 14 residues long. For the CDR3, the DNA is TGTGCCAGCAGCTTAGGGGTTCCTAATGAAAAACTGTTTTTT. Its protein product is CASSLGVPNEKLFF.

This chain uses TRBV4-1 with TRBJ2-7, with D perhaps TRBD2 (6 bases). CDR1 is MGHRA, CDR2 YSYEKL, per germline. The CDR3 has 15 amino acids. Trimming took off 1 base at V and 3 bases at J, with 13 bases between the two ends. CDR3 in amino acids: CASSQAEGRGYEQYF. DNA for the CDR3: TGCGCCAGCAGCCAAGCGGAGGGCCGGGGCTACGAGCAGTACTTC.

The chain uses TRBV7-9 and TRBJ1-3; D not certain. This CDR3 comprises 15 residues. In germline, CDR1 is SEHNR, CDR2 FQNEAQ (reference sequence). The V gene lost 2 bases and the J gene lost 0 bases, with 8 bases spanning the gap. In nucleotides, the CDR3 is TGTGCCAGCAGCTTATGGCAGAACTCTGGAAACACCATATATTTT. It translates to CASSLWQNSGNTIYF. Looking up the rest from reference TRBV7-9 and TRBJ1-3 gives the full variable domain: DTGVSQNPRHKITKRGQNVTFRCDPISEHNRLYWYRQTLGQGPEFLTYFQNEAQLEKSRLLSDRFSAERPKGSFSTLEIQRTEQGDSAMYLCASSLWQNSGNTIYFGEGSWLTVV.

CDR3 sequence: CASSGTPGQTDYEQYF. The DNA of the CDR3 is TGTGCCAGCAGCGGAACCCCGGGACAAACTGACTACGAGCAGTACTTC. This chain links TRBV7-2 with TRBJ2-7; D possibly corresponds to TRBD1 (6 bases). The germline V and J ends were trimmed by 5 bases and 3 bases, with 20 bases remaining between them. Germline CDR1 is SGHTA and CDR2 is FQGNSA. The CDR3 spans 16 residues.

The genes are TRBV15 and TRBJ1-2; the D is unclear. The CDR3 is made up of 15 amino acids. V gave up 5 bases and J gave up 0 bases, with 13 bases separating them. Germline V CDR1 and CDR2: LNHNV, YYDKDF (reference sequence). CDR3 in DNA: TGTGCCACCAGCCCTCAGCGGACGGCTAACTATGGCTACACCTTC. Its protein is CATSPQRTANYGYTF.

The V call is TRBV9, the J call TRBJ2-7; 8 nucleotides agree with TRBD1. In germline, CDR1 is SGDLS, CDR2 YYNGEE. This CDR3 region has 15 residues. With V trimmed by 0 bases and J by 4 bases, 6 bases remained unmatched. In DNA, the CDR3 is TGTGCCAGCAGCGTAGGGACAGGGTGGGTATACGAGCAGTACTTC. Translation: CASSVGTGWVYEQYF.

V gene TRBV5-8 combines with J gene TRBJ1-1, with TRBD1 identical over 11 bases. Germline CDR1 is SGHTS and CDR2 is YDEGEE. J gave up 1 base and V 3 bases, and 2 bases lay outside the gene matches. This CDR3 is 15 amino acids long. CDR3 in amino acids: CASSWTGGRNTEAFF. The CDR3 region has the DNA TGTGCCAGCAGCTGGACAGGGGGCAGGAACACTGAAGCTTTCTTT. The full variable domain, completed using reference TRBV5-8 and TRBJ1-1, is EAGVTQSPTHLIKTRGQQATLRCSPISGHTSVYWYQQALGLGLQFLLWYDEGEERNRGNFPPRFSGRQFPNYSSELNVNALELEDSALYLCASSWTGGRNTEAFFGQGTRLTVV.

J is TRBJ2-7 and V is TRBV5-1; 8 nucleotides agree with TRBD1. The V segment lost 4 bases and the J segment 4 bases; nucleotides outside the gene matches: 4. The length of the CDR3 is 13 residues. Germline CDR1 is SGHRS and CDR2 is YFSETQ. CDR3 nucleotides: TGCGCCAGCAGCCCGACAGGGGTTTACGAGCAGTACTTC. Translation: CASSPTGVYEQYF.

V and J are TRBV19 and TRBJ2-7; possibly TRBD2 for D (6 bases). Trimming shortened V by 3 bases and J by 3 bases, and 18 bases separated the two germline ends. This CDR3 has 16 residues. Germline CDR1 LNHDA, CDR2 SQIVND (reference sequence). CDR3 nucleotide sequence: TGTGCCAGTAGTATGGGTCAGGGAGGTAGGGGCTACGAGCAGTACTTC. As protein: CASSMGQGGRGYEQYF. Supplemented by reference TRBV19 and TRBJ2-7, the full variable domain reads DGGITQSPKYLFRKEGQNVTLSCEQNLNHDAMYWYRQDPGQGLRLIYYSQIVNDFQKGDIAEGYSVSREKKESFPLTVTSAQKNPTAFYLCASSMGQGGRGYEQYFGPGTRLTVT.